Here is one TCR beta chain with its context. What this receptor recognizes is not known. No base quality information exists; no much larger clone differs at one position. V ends up 3 bases short and J 7 bases short, with an unmatched junction base count of 5. Taken from cysteine to phenylalanine, the CDR3 has 13 residues. Only the CDR3 region is kept as DNA, spanning 39 bases read in frame from base 1. CDR1 and CDR2, looked up from the germline V gene, are SGHTA and FQGNSA. This specimen belongs to a study of T cell changes during pregnancy in multiple sclerosis (dated by TCRdb to about 2019). Background for the entire study: In women with multiple sclerosis, the researchers looked at how the T cell repertoire shifted as pregnancy progressed.

Library method: the immunoSEQ multiplex PCR assay. The table comes from immuneACCESS by way of TCRdb, which keeps in-frame sequences with V and J called. Part of the clones is missing from these tables; in studies checked, under half for an unresolved V gene and the rest for unknown reasons. The sample profile shows fewer than 20,000 clones; around 85% of them were found once. Roughly 9.4% of the sample belongs to the ten largest clones. This specimen was CD8+ T cells from peripheral blood mononuclear cells, taken after pregnancy. This receptor chain uses TRBV7-2 and TRBJ2-7; 8 central nucleotides agree with TRBD2. This clonotype originated in a female donor with multiple sclerosis, enrolled in a pregnancy study. The nucleotide sequence reads TGTGCCAGCAGCTTTAGCGGGGTCCCAGAGCAGTACTTC. The resulting protein is CASSFSGVPEQYF.